The 3 T cell receptor beta chains below were found in one sample sequenced in a study of shared T cell receptors in the human thymus. Libraries were prepared by immunoSEQ multiplex PCR; TCRdb keeps only in-frame clonotypes and omits some of them. The sample has roughly 410,000 clones; roughly 94% are singletons. Sequenced: thymocytes. The receptors derive from a human donor.

The genes are TRBV7-4 and TRBJ2-1; D call uncertain. CDR1 SGHVT and CDR2 SQSDAQ come from the germline V gene. The CDR3 covers 16 residues. Trimming pared 1 base from V and 6 bases from J, leaving 16 bases between. CDR3 protein: CASSLETVGPPNEQFF. The DNA of the CDR3 is TGTGCCAGCAGCTTAGAGACCGTGGGTCCCCCCAATGAGCAGTTCTTC.

The CDR3 region has the DNA TGTGCCAGCAGCTTCCACGTACGACAGGGGATGAATGAAAAACTGTTTTTT. This gives the protein CASSFHVRQGMNEKLFF. This sequence joins TRBV7-2 and TRBJ1-4, with 8 positions matching TRBD1. This CDR3 contains 17 residues. V dropped 3 bases and J dropped 5; count of bases not matched to a gene: 11. Germline-derived CDR1 and CDR2 are SGHTA and FQGNSA. The full variable domain, its missing parts supplied by reference TRBV7-2 and TRBJ1-4, is GAGVSQSPSNKVTEKGKDVELRCDPISGHTALYWYRQSLGQGLEFLIYFQGNSAPDKSGLPSDRFSAERTGGSVSTLTIQRTQQEDSAVYLCASSFHVRQGMNEKLFFGSGTQLSVL.

V is TRBV6-1 and J is TRBJ1-5; D is perhaps TRBD1 (6 bases). In germline, CDR1 is MNHNS, CDR2 SASEGT. The CDR3 is 14 amino acids. V lost 5 bases, J lost 4 bases, and 12 bases lay in between. The CDR3 coding sequence is TGTGCCAGCAGTTCAGGGGCGGCGAATCAGCCCCAGCATTTT. Translating it yields CASSSGAANQPQHF.